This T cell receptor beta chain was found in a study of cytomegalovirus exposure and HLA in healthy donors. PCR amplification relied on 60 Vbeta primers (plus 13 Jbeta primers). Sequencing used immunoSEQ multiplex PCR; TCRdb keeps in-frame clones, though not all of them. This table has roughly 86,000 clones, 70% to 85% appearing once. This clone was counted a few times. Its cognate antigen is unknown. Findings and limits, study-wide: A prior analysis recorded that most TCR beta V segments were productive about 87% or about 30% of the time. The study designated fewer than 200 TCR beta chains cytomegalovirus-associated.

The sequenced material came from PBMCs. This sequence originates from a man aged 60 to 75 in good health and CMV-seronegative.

The CDR3 DNA is TGTGCCAGCAGTCCATACCTCGACACCTTCTCTGGAAACACCATATATTTT. This codes for CASSPYLDTFSGNTIYF. The rearrangement joins TRBV2 to TRBJ1-3; D unresolved. Trimming removed 5 bases from V and 0 bases from J, with 17 bases in between. Germline-derived CDR1 and CDR2 are SNHLY and FYNNEI. The CDR3 covers 17 residues.